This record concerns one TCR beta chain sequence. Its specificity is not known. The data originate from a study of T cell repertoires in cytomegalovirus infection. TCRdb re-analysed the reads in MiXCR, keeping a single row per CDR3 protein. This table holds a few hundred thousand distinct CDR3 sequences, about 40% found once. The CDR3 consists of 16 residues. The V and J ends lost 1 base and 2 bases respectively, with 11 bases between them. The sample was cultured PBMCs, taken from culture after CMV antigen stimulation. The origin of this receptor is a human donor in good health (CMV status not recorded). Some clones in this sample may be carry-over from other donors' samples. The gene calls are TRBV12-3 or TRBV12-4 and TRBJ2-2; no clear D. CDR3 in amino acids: CASSLGKEFNTGELFF. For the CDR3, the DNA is TGTGCCAGCAGTTTAGGCAAGGAGTTTAACACCGGGGAGCTGTTTTTT.